The subject of this entry is one TCR beta chain. What antigen it recognizes has not been identified. No base-level quality is on record; no much larger clone is a single base apart. This specimen belongs to a study of blood T cells in healthy people across ages (dated by TCRdb to 2013 to 2016). Regarding the research as a whole: Template switching captured roughly one uniquely barcoded TCR beta cDNA molecule per two T cells in model experiments. Using deep sequencing normalized with unique cDNA molecular identifiers, the study measured how TCR beta repertoire diversity changes with age. Donors were grouped into four age groups: young (average roughly 15 years), middle-aged (around 39), aged (over 55) and long-lived (approximately 78). Donors of different ages were randomly distributed across sequencing lanes to avoid experimental bias. Using the same blood draw, the study looked at two additional independent replicas of 1 million unique cDNA reads for two donors, one aged 18 to 30 and the other aged 80 or older.

The roughly 39 donors, aged 6 to 90 years, were systemically healthy Caucasian individuals from Russia. Each donor gave roughly 11 milliliters of peripheral blood, drawn into EDTA-treated Vacutainer tubes. Ficoll-Paque density-gradient centrifugation was used to isolate PBMCs, with at least 7 million obtained per sample. Trizol reagent was used to extract total RNA from the PBMCs, yielding at least 6 micrograms per sample. For every donor, an aliquot of PBMCs went through flow cytometry to measure the percentages of naive CD45RAhigh/CD27high T cells. The library was built by means of 5' RACE. TCRdb names Illumina HiSeq 2500 as the instrument used. A second PCR of roughly 6 to 11 cycles was run with a J-beta primer mix and a sample-barcoded 5' primer. A template-switch 5' adaptor carrying 12 random nucleotides introduced a unique molecular identifier onto each TCR beta cDNA molecule. At least 2.5 million CDR3-containing paired-end reads were obtained from each sample. The Mint cDNA synthesis kit, primed by a TRBC-specific oligonucleotide, was used to synthesize first-strand cDNA from all RNA. After uracil-DNA glycosylase treatment, a first 18-cycle PCR used universal primers M1SS and BC2_uni_R on all cDNA. The study's processing was this. For normalization, 1 million high-quality reads were randomly selected from each sample, with every read carrying a distinct molecular identifier. Reads sharing molecular identifiers were discarded rather than binned into consensus sequences. MiTCR, with a Q25 quality threshold and the strictest error-elimination algorithm, was used for CDR3 identification, clonotype clustering and error correction. A nonparametric unseen species model with Euler transformation was used to estimate a lower bound on total TCR beta diversity. The public reads were reanalyzed by TCRdb: fastp trimming at Q25, MiXCR alignment, in-frame beta chains only. When rows share a CDR3 protein, they turn into one entry using the most common DNA and genes. The V and J calls and clone size come from TCRdb's table, not from the authors' own analysis. Here the sample has approximately 600,000 distinct CDR3 sequences; under 65% occur a single time. The ten largest clones take up about two fifths of the sample.

The CDR3 numbers 12 residues from cysteine through phenylalanine. The CDR3 DNA has 36 bases and is translated from base 1. Via the germline V gene, CDR1 is MNHNS and CDR2 SASEGT. The study at large found these results: There was a strong correlation between observed TCR beta diversity and the percentage of naive T cells measured by flow cytometry. Because the CMV infection status of the donors was unknown, age-related changes in expanded clonotypes may potentially have been confounded. Because profiling used bulk unsorted PBMCs, naive and antigen-experienced compartments could not be compared conclusively. Observed TCR beta diversity per million T cells fell roughly linearly with age, and a significant reduction was already apparent by age approximately 40. Estimates of total diversity from one million sequenced T cells were regarded as lower bounds and underestimates. Compared with the aged group, the long-lived group had more naive CD4+ T cells, fewer expanded clones and increased TCR diversity, suggesting age selection.

The rearranged segments are TRBV6-1 and TRBJ2-5; no D gene can be assigned with confidence. The J call is uncertain, as TRBJ2-7 better fits the DNA end. The sample consisted of blood. This receptor was obtained from a man between 60 and 75 years old in good health. The DNA sequence follows: TGTGCCAGCAGAGAGACAAGATACGAGCAGTACTTC. This yields the protein CASRETRYEQYF.